Following are 2 T cell receptor beta chains from one sample sequenced in a study of T cell clusters in autoimmune cytopenias. TRB amplification used approximately 250 ng of peripheral blood genomic DNA. One tube held mixed TRB-A and TRB-B primer pools for touch-down PCR. TCRdb reprocessed the multiplex PCR reads and reports one entry per CDR3 protein, with no DNA. This sample's table reports some 5,700 distinct CDR3 sequences. These sequences were also reported in another study, on T cell repertoires in aging, cancer and after chemotherapy.

Sequencing was carried out using peripheral blood. The receptors were gathered from a human donor in good health.

This chain joins TRBV7-2 and TRBJ1-2; TCRdb gives TRBD1 as the D gene, but with no DNA this cannot be confirmed. The germline CDR1 and CDR2 sequences are SGHTA and FQGNSA. The CDR3 consists of 15 residues. This chain's CDR3 is CASSLVGGGIYGYTF.

V and J are TRBV12-3 or TRBV12-4 and TRBJ2-1; TCRdb calls TRBD1, which cannot be checked without DNA. CDR3 size: 15 residues. The CDR3 loop reads CASSLRQSSYNEQFF.